Below, 32 T cell receptor beta chains from the same sample are listed, as sequenced in a study of shared clonotypes between healthy human individuals. Assay: immunoSEQ multiplex PCR; the TCRdb copy retains only in-frame clones and omits some. This sample yields about 87,000 clones, of which around half are seen a single time; about 16% belongs to the top ten. The sample consisted of PBMCs. The receptors originated from a woman between 35 and 50 years old in good health. Some clones in this sample may be carry-over from other donors' samples.

The chain has TRBV25-1 and TRBJ1-1; a weak D match, TRBD1 (6 bases). Trimming cost V 10 bases and J 3 bases, with 18 bases left between them. The germline V gene has CDR1 MGHDK and CDR2 SYGVNS. The CDR3 consists of 14 residues. DNA for the CDR3: TGTGCCATCTCAGTGCATAGGGGGGACACTGAAGCTTTCTTT. It is translated as CAISVHRGDTEAFF.

The chain has TRBV30 and TRBJ2-5; D is ambiguous. The J call may be in error: the DNA end matches TRBJ2-7 better. This CDR3 comprises 12 residues. The germline gives CDR1 GTSNPN, CDR2 SVGIG (reference sequence). The DNA for the CDR3 is TGTGCCTGGAGTCCTGGTTCCTACGAGCAGTACTTC. Translation: CAWSPGSYEQYF.

The chain recombines TRBV2 with TRBJ1-5; TRBD1 matches at 8 bases. With 3 bases clipped from V and 6 bases from J, the junction kept 7 bases outside the gene matches. Per the germline V gene, CDR1 is SNHLY and CDR2 is FYNNEI. The CDR3 totals 15 residues. For the CDR3, the DNA is TGTGCCAGCAGTGAGAGCAGGGGGCTGTTTCAGCCCCAGCATTTT. Translation: CASSESRGLFQPQHF.

At least ten counts were recorded for this clone. The chain uses TRBV10-3 and TRBJ2-3; D may be TRBD1 (6 bases). The CDR3 has 14 residues. Per germline, CDR1 ENHRY and CDR2 SYGVKD. V dropped 4 bases and J dropped 4 bases, with 12 bases sitting between them. CDR3: CAISVGAGADTQYF. The CDR3 DNA follows: TGTGCCATCAGTGTGGGGGCGGGCGCAGATACGCAGTATTTT.

V is TRBV28 and J is TRBJ1-2; D is undetermined. The CDR3 has 15 amino acids. The ends were cut back, 5 bases at V and 5 bases at J, with 18 bases in the middle. From germline, CDR1 is MDHEN and CDR2 SYDVKM. The CDR3 protein is CASSEASTGGYGYTF. CDR3 coding DNA: TGTGCCAGCAGTGAAGCATCGACCGGCGGGTATGGCTACACCTTC.

The chain couples TRBV29-1 to TRBJ2-3; a weak D match, TRBD1 (5 bases). The CDR3 totals 12 residues. V dropped 3 bases and J dropped 1 base, with 5 bases sitting between them. Germline CDR1 reads SQVTM; CDR2 reads ANQGSEA. The DNA of the CDR3 is TGCAGCGTTGAGACAGGCACAGATACGCAGTATTTT. Protein product: CSVETGTDTQYF.

This clone has a handful of counts. V and J are TRBV2 and TRBJ1-2, with TRBD1 identical over 9 bases. Germline V gene sequence: CDR1 SNHLY, CDR2 FYNNEI. The CDR3 loop spans 15 amino acids. The V and J ends lost 5 bases and 7 bases, in that order; junction bases with no gene match: 11. CDR3 sequence: CASSSGTGTVGGYTF. Written as DNA, the CDR3 is TGTGCCAGCAGTTCCGGGACAGGGACAGTCGGTGGCTACACCTTC.

The chain is built from TRBV9 and TRBJ2-5; D not certain. TRBJ2-7 matches the DNA end more closely, so the J call is doubtful. The germline gives CDR1 SGDLS, CDR2 YYNGEE. The CDR3 is 14 amino acids. The CDR3 here is CASSRSGRSYEQYF. In nucleotides, the CDR3 is TGTGCCAGCAGCCGGTCAGGCCGCTCCTACGAGCAGTACTTC.

The chain carries TRBV28 and TRBJ1-1; D unresolved. The CDR3 length is 12 residues. Germline values: CDR1 MDHEN, CDR2 SYDVKM. V was shortened by 5 bases and J by 3 bases, with 7 bases between the two germline ends. The chain's CDR3 is CASSRSHTEAFF. The CDR3 nucleotides read TGTGCCAGCAGTCGTAGCCACACTGAAGCTTTCTTT.

The chain employs TRBV10-1 and TRBJ2-7, with 16 bases matching TRBD2. Germline assignment: CDR1 WNHNN and CDR2 SYGVQD (reference sequence). Germline trimming cut 2 bases from V and 6 bases from J; bases unmatched to any gene: 1. This CDR3 has 15 amino acids. CDR3 region: CASSEGTSGRAEQYF. The CDR3 coding sequence is TGCGCCAGCAGTGAGGGGACTAGCGGGAGGGCCGAGCAGTACTTC.

This clone was counted only a few times. The V and J genes are TRBV28 and TRBJ2-5; possible D gene TRBD2, 5 bases. The DNA end is a closer match to TRBJ2-7, so the J assignment may be wrong. Germline V gene data show CDR1 as MDHEN and CDR2 as SYDVKM. This CDR3 contains 14 residues. The CDR3 DNA follows: TGTGCCAGCATGCGTGGAGGTCCCTCCTACGAGCAGTACTTC. This codes for CASMRGGPSYEQYF.

This clone showed up many times. The chain uses TRBV4-2 and TRBJ2-7, with 8 bases aligning to TRBD2. Germline CDR1 and CDR2: LGHNA and YNFKEQ. V shed 0 bases and J 5 bases; nucleotides not matched to a gene: 3. The CDR3 contains 14 residues. CDR3 in amino acids: CASSQDYGRDEQYF. Here the CDR3 DNA reads TGTGCCAGCAGCCAAGATTACGGGAGGGACGAGCAGTACTTC.

This clone was recorded a few times. The chain's CDR3 is CASSVDPSHGTEQFF. The DNA of the CDR3 is TGTGCCAGCAGCGTAGACCCGAGTCACGGGACAGAGCAGTTCTTC. This chain joins TRBV9 and TRBJ2-1; D is possibly TRBD1 (6 bases). The length of the CDR3 is 15 residues. Trimming stripped 0 bases from V and 10 bases from J, with 17 bases between. Germline V gene lookup returns CDR1 SGDLS and CDR2 YYNGEE.

This clone has a count of ten or more. The chain joins TRBV4-1 to TRBJ2-1, with D unclear. In germline, CDR1 is MGHRA, CDR2 YSYEKL. V dropped 4 bases and J dropped 0 bases, with 1 base sitting between them. This CDR3 is 12 amino acids long. The CDR3 spells CASSPSYNEQFF. CDR3 nucleotides: TGCGCCAGCAGCCCCTCCTACAATGAGCAGTTCTTC.

The J gene is TRBJ2-7, the V gene TRBV9; possibly TRBD1 for D (5 bases). Germline V lookup: CDR1 SGDLS, CDR2 YYNGEE. The germline V and J ends were trimmed by 3 bases and 4 bases, with 14 bases remaining between them. CDR3 length equals 14 residues. Written as DNA, the CDR3 is TGTGCCAGCAGCGAACAGGCGGCGCGATACGAGCAGTACTTC. Translation gives CASSEQAARYEQYF. Together with reference TRBV9 and TRBJ2-7, the CDR3 gives the full variable domain: DSGVTQTPKHLITATGQRVTLRCSPRSGDLSVYWYQQSLDQGLQFLIQYYNGEERAKGNILERFSAQQFPDLHSELNLSSLELGDSALYFCASSEQAARYEQYFGPGTRLTVT.

Many counts were recorded for this clone. This chain connects TRBV29-1 to TRBJ2-1, with D hard to call. This CDR3 comprises 12 residues. The V gene's germline CDR1 is SQVTM and CDR2 ANQGSEA. V was trimmed by 3 bases and J by 7 bases, leaving 10 bases between them. In DNA, the CDR3 is TGCAGCGTTGACCAGGCAGCTAATGAGCAGTTCTTC. As protein: CSVDQAANEQFF.

The chain has TRBV6-1 and TRBJ2-4; the D call may be TRBD1 or TRBD2 (5 bases each). The CDR3 consists of 14 residues. CDR1 and CDR2 from the germline V gene are MNHNS and SASEGT. V lost 1 base and J 4 bases, leaving 8 bases between the germline ends. CDR3 bases: TGTGCCAGCAGTGAAGGAGGGACGAAAAACATTCAGTACTTC. Translation gives CASSEGGTKNIQYF.

V gene TRBV28 combines with J gene TRBJ1-1; D call uncertain. Trimming removed 2 bases at V and 4 bases at J, with 11 bases between. Germline V gene sequence: CDR1 MDHEN, CDR2 SYDVKM. This CDR3 is built from 14 residues. CDR3 sequence (DNA): TGTGCCAGCAGTTTAAGCTCAGCTGGCACTGAAGCTTTCTTT. This sequence encodes CASSLSSAGTEAFF.

The chain combines TRBV29-1 with TRBJ2-1; 10 nucleotides line up with TRBD2. Germline trimming cut 4 bases from V and 8 bases from J; bases unmatched to any gene: 5. Germline V lookup: CDR1 SQVTM, CDR2 ANQGSEA. This CDR3 has 13 residues. The CDR3 reads CSVVASGSYEQFF. The CDR3 nucleotides read TGCAGCGTTGTGGCTAGCGGGAGTTATGAGCAGTTCTTC.

J is TRBJ1-5 and V is TRBV6-1, with D unresolved. The CDR3 length is 14 residues. Germline V gene lookup returns CDR1 MNHNS and CDR2 SASEGT. Trimming took 6 bases from V and 1 from J, leaving 10 bases between them. CDR3 residues: CASREGTSNQPQHF. CDR3 bases: TGTGCCAGCAGGGAGGGTACCAGCAATCAGCCCCAGCATTTT.

This clone was counted at least ten times. J is TRBJ2-7 and V is TRBV28, with 12 bases identical to TRBD2. The CDR3 is made up of 15 amino acids. Germline lookup yields CDR1 MDHEN and CDR2 SYDVKM. Unmatched junction bases numbered 7, after V lost 5 bases and J lost 5 bases. The CDR3 DNA is TGTGCCAGCAGTATGACTAGCGGGAGTACCCACGAGCAGTACTTC. Translating gives CASSMTSGSTHEQYF. The full variable domain, in which reference TRBV28 and TRBJ2-7 provide the parts outside the CDR3, is DVKVTQSSRYLVKRTGEKVFLECVQDMDHENMFWYRQDPGLGLRLIYFSYDVKMKEKGDIPEGYSVSREKKERFSLILESASTNQTSMYLCASSMTSGSTHEQYFGPGTRLTVT.

As regards this clone: Other DNA sequences of this sample code for an identical CDR3. This rearrangement joins TRBV4-1 to TRBJ1-4, with 7 positions matching TRBD1. V trimming: 3 bases; J trimming: 11 bases; junction bases outside the gene matches: 15. From germline, CDR1 is MGHRA and CDR2 YSYEKL. The CDR3 length is 16 residues. CDR3 sequence (DNA): TGCGCCAGCAGCCATTCACGACAGGGTGGCGAAGAGAAACTGTTTTTT. Translated: CASSHSRQGGEEKLFF.

This clone was seen only a few times. The chain joins TRBV29-1 to TRBJ1-4; 8 bases match TRBD1. There are 12 residues in the CDR3. CDR1 and CDR2 (germline): SQVTM, ANQGSEA. V was pared by 6 bases and J by 7 bases, with 4 bases of the junction left unmatched. As DNA, the CDR3 is TGCAGCGTCCGACAGGGGCGTGAAAAACTGTTTTTT. This codes for CSVRQGREKLFF.

The chain combines TRBV28 with TRBJ2-7; TRBD1 might be the D (6 bases). Germline lookup yields CDR1 MDHEN and CDR2 SYDVKM. This CDR3 has 15 residues. Trimming cost V 3 bases and J 1 base, with 13 bases left between them. The DNA for the CDR3 is TGTGCCAGCAGTTTGCCTCTTGGACAGTCCTACGAGCAGTACTTC. It codes for CASSLPLGQSYEQYF.

The chain combines TRBV2 with TRBJ2-7; 10 bases are shared with TRBD2. Germline assignment: CDR1 SNHLY and CDR2 FYNNEI. V lost 7 bases to trimming and J lost 3 bases; unmatched junction nucleotides: 12. The CDR3 is 16 amino acids. DNA of the CDR3: TGTGCCAGCACCCAAGGACTAGCGGCTGCCCTCTACGAGCAGTACTTC. Its translation is CASTQGLAAALYEQYF.

This rearrangement joins TRBV2 to TRBJ2-7; TRBD2 agrees at 7 bases. V was clipped by 10 bases and J by 6 bases; unmatched bases: 15. This CDR3 is built from 14 residues. Germline V gene data show CDR1 as SNHLY and CDR2 as FYNNEI. CDR3 residues: CATRPGTTLREQYF. Written as DNA, the CDR3 is TGTGCCACGAGACCCGGGACTACTCTACGCGAGCAGTACTTC.

Concerning this clone itself: A far larger clone lies a single base away; this is likely a read error. CDR3 nucleotide sequence: TGTGCCAGTAGTATAGACAGGCGGAACTTTCAGTACTTC. Its protein product is CASSIDRRNFQYF. The gene calls are TRBV19 and TRBJ2-4; no clear D gene. The V gene lost 0 bases and the J gene lost 11 bases, with 11 bases spanning the gap. This CDR3 contains 13 residues. Germline assignment: CDR1 LNHDA and CDR2 SQIVND (reference sequence).

Notes on this clone: Only one base separates this from a far larger clonotype, so it likely reflects a read error. The chain joins TRBV27 to TRBJ2-7; 9 positions match TRBD2. Germline CDR1 reads MNHEY; CDR2 reads SMNVEV (reference sequence). With V trimmed by 8 bases and J by 5 bases, 16 bases remained unmatched. The CDR3 consists of 16 residues. The CDR3 DNA is TGTGCCAGCCGAGATCGGAGAGCGGGAGGATTCCACGAGCAGTACTTC. Translated: CASRDRRAGGFHEQYF.

This clone was found many times. V is TRBV5-1 and J is TRBJ2-1; 7 nucleotides match TRBD1. Looked up from germline, CDR1 is SGHRS and CDR2 is YFSETQ. J lost 8 bases, V lost 4 bases, and 18 bases had no gene match. The CDR3 is made up of 17 amino acids. The CDR3 bases are TGCGCCAGCAGCCCGCGCCCCTCGGGACAAGGGGGCGATGAGCAGTTCTTC. Protein product: CASSPRPSGQGGDEQFF.

This chain uses TRBV5-1 with TRBJ2-1, with D possibly matching TRBD2 (5 bases). The CDR3 consists of 16 residues. The V end was cut by 0 bases, the J end by 4 bases, with 14 bases between. Germline CDR1 reads SGHRS; CDR2 reads YFSETQ. The CDR3 region is CASSLAGPRGYNEQFF. Written as DNA, the CDR3 is TGCGCCAGCAGCTTGGCGGGCCCCCGAGGGTACAATGAGCAGTTCTTC.

The J gene is TRBJ2-7, the V gene TRBV15, with D uncertain. The CDR3 spans 14 residues. V gave up 1 base and J gave up 2 bases, with 9 bases separating them. The germline V gene has CDR1 LNHNV and CDR2 YYDKDF (reference sequence). The CDR3 DNA follows: TGTGCCACCAGCAGAGTTTTGGTAACCTACGAGCAGTACTTC. This sequence encodes CATSRVLVTYEQYF.

This clone was recorded at least ten times. The V gene is TRBV19, the J gene TRBJ2-2, with 7 bases matching TRBD1. CDR1 is LNHDA and CDR2 is SQIVND in the germline V gene (reference sequence). Trimming at V came to 4 bases and at J to 6 bases, leaving 11 bases not matched to a gene. The CDR3 sequence is 16 residues long. The CDR3 is CASSTPNRGLAGELFF. The CDR3, as DNA: TGTGCCAGTAGTACGCCGAACAGGGGTTTGGCCGGGGAGCTGTTTTTT.